What follows are 17 T cell receptor beta chains derived from one specimen sequenced in a study of cytomegalovirus exposure and HLA in healthy donors. Researchers ran the PCR with 60 Vbeta and 13 Jbeta primers. Here immunoSEQ multiplex PCR was the method, and the copy in TCRdb shows in-frame clones only, minus some. The sample carries some 150,000 clones, about two thirds recorded once. Sequenced sample: PBMCs. The source of these receptors is a human donor in good health.

This chain links TRBV20-1 with TRBJ1-4, with D perhaps TRBD1 (5 bases). The V and J ends lost 8 bases and 3 bases respectively, with 7 bases between them. Germline CDR1 and CDR2: DFQATT and SNEGSKA (reference sequence). CDR3 length equals 11 residues. This CDR3 is CSYRPNEKLFF. CDR3 in DNA: TGCAGTTACAGGCCTAATGAAAAACTGTTTTTT.

J is TRBJ2-7 and V is TRBV30; tentative D call: TRBD2 (7 bases). The CDR3 has 11 amino acids. The V gene lost 3 bases and the J gene lost 7 bases, with 10 bases spanning the gap. Germline V gene sequence: CDR1 GTSNPN, CDR2 SVGIG (reference sequence). The CDR3 region has the DNA TGTGCCTGGAGGGAGGGGGGGGAGCAGTACTTC. This gives the protein CAWREGGEQYF. Combining the CDR3 with reference TRBV30 and TRBJ2-7 gives the whole variable domain SQTIHQWPATLVQPVGSPLSLECTVEGTSNPNLYWYRQAAGRGLQLLFYSVGIGQISSEVPQNLSASRPQDRQFILSSKKLLLSDSGFYLCAWREGGEQYFGPGTRLTVT.

This clone was counted once. This chain links TRBV29-1 with TRBJ1-1, with D perhaps TRBD1 (6 bases). The CDR3 has 15 residues. Looked up from germline, CDR1 is SQVTM and CDR2 is ANQGSEA. V was shortened by 5 bases and J by 2 bases, with 18 bases between the two germline ends. The CDR3 DNA follows: TGCAGCGTTTATGGGGGCCTGATACGTAACACTGAAGCTTTCTTT. It yields the protein CSVYGGLIRNTEAFF.

This sequence joins TRBV5-1 and TRBJ2-3, with 11 bases fitting TRBD2. V lost 5 bases to trimming and J lost 2 bases; unmatched junction nucleotides: 4. The CDR3 has 15 amino acids. Per germline, CDR1 SGHRS and CDR2 YFSETQ. As DNA, the CDR3 is TGCGCCAGCAGGACTAGCGGGGTCTTCACAGATACGCAGTATTTT. Translation: CASRTSGVFTDTQYF.

This chain uses TRBV7-2 with TRBJ2-7, with 8 bases identical to TRBD1. CDR3 length equals 14 residues. CDR1 SGHTA and CDR2 FQGNSA come from the germline V gene. The ends lost 1 base at V and 7 bases at J; junction bases unmatched: 6. CDR3 amino acids: CASSLEDRAPEQYF. CDR3 DNA: TGTGCCAGCAGCTTAGAGGACAGGGCCCCGGAGCAGTACTTC.

The genes are TRBV7-2 and TRBJ1-5; no clear D. Germline V gives CDR1 SGHTA, CDR2 FQGNSA. There are 15 residues in the CDR3. Trimming removed 1 base at V and 4 bases at J, with 11 bases between. The CDR3 DNA reads TGTGCCAGCAGCTTAGAGGCAGCGACGAATCAGCCCCAGCATTTT. This gives the protein CASSLEAATNQPQHF.

V usage is TRBV7-3 and J usage is TRBJ1-3, with no clear D. V was pared by 4 bases and J by 4 bases, with 8 bases between. Germline V gives CDR1 SGHTA, CDR2 FQGTGA. CDR3 length: 13 amino acids. The CDR3 coding sequence is TGTGCCAGCAGCTCAGGCCTGGGAAACACCATATATTTT. Amino acids: CASSSGLGNTIYF.

The CDR3 reads CASSLVRRGDHEQYF. The CDR3 region has the DNA TGTGCCAGCAGCTTAGTGCGGCGGGGGGACCACGAGCAGTACTTC. This rearrangement joins TRBV11-2 to TRBJ2-5; 8 nucleotides align to TRBD2. The DNA end is more similar to TRBJ2-7, so the J call may be wrong. CDR1 and CDR2 from the germline V gene are SGHAT and FQNNGV. CDR3 length: 15 residues.

The V and J genes are TRBV30 and TRBJ2-5; maybe TRBD1 (5 bases). Judging by the DNA end, TRBJ2-7 fits better; the J call may be wrong. The CDR3 runs to 13 residues. From germline, CDR1 is GTSNPN and CDR2 SVGIG (reference sequence). CDR3 in amino acids: CAGRQGSRYEQYF. CDR3 in DNA: TGTGCCGGACGCCAGGGATCACGCTACGAGCAGTACTTC.

The chain carries TRBV7-9 and TRBJ2-2; 7 nucleotides agree with TRBD2. The ends lost 7 bases at V and 4 bases at J; junction bases unmatched: 9. The CDR3 is 15 residues long. The V gene's germline CDR1 is SEHNR and CDR2 FQNEAQ (reference sequence). The CDR3 is CASIPSASGTGELFF. In DNA form, the CDR3 reads TGTGCCAGCATCCCCTCCGCTAGCGGCACCGGGGAGCTGTTTTTT. Full variable domain (outside the CDR3, taken from reference TRBV7-9 and TRBJ2-2): DTGVSQNPRHKITKRGQNVTFRCDPISEHNRLYWYRQTLGQGPEFLTYFQNEAQLEKSRLLSDRFSAERPKGSFSTLEIQRTEQGDSAMYLCASIPSASGTGELFFGEGSRLTVL.

This chain connects TRBV7-9 to TRBJ1-1; TRBD1 agrees at 10 bases. The CDR3 runs to 17 residues. Looked up from germline, CDR1 is SEHNR and CDR2 is FQNEAQ (reference sequence). V dropped 0 bases and J dropped 5; count of bases not matched to a gene: 9. CDR3 nucleotides: TGTGCCAGCAGCTTAGCGACAGGGGGCTACACGGAGACTGAAGCTTTCTTT. Residues: CASSLATGGYTETEAFF. The variable domain in full, completed from reference TRBV7-9 and TRBJ1-1, reads DTGVSQNPRHKITKRGQNVTFRCDPISEHNRLYWYRQTLGQGPEFLTYFQNEAQLEKSRLLSDRFSAERPKGSFSTLEIQRTEQGDSAMYLCASSLATGGYTETEAFFGQGTRLTVV.

This sequence joins TRBV2 and TRBJ1-1; the match to TRBD1 covers 9 bases. With 6 bases clipped from V and 5 bases from J, the junction kept 10 bases outside the gene matches. The CDR3 is 15 amino acids. CDR1 and CDR2 from the germline V gene are SNHLY and FYNNEI. In DNA form, the CDR3 reads TGTGCCAGCAGGACAAACAGGGGGCGCGGGACTGAAGCTTTCTTT. Amino acid sequence: CASRTNRGRGTEAFF.

The chain couples TRBV11-1 to TRBJ2-2, with D maybe TRBD1 (8 bases). The CDR3 extends over 15 amino acids. CDR1 and CDR2 (germline): SGHAT, FQDESV (reference sequence). V dropped 7 bases and J dropped 3 bases, with 15 bases sitting between them. CDR3 sequence (DNA): TGTGCCAGCACCGGAACAGGGGGGGACACCGGGGAGCTGTTTTTT. This sequence encodes CASTGTGGDTGELFF.

V usage is TRBV27 and J usage is TRBJ2-7; TRBD2 matches 7 bases. CDR1 MNHEY and CDR2 SMNVEV come from the germline V gene (reference sequence). The J segment lost 0 bases and the V segment lost 6 bases, leaving 5 bases of the junction unmatched. This CDR3 contains 14 residues. DNA for the CDR3: TGTGCCAGCAGCTCGGGGGGTACCTCCTACGAGCAGTACTTC. Its protein product is CASSSGGTSYEQYF.

This chain connects TRBV2 to TRBJ1-5; the D gene is possibly TRBD1 (5 bases). The germline V gene has CDR1 SNHLY and CDR2 FYNNEI. V was cut by 4 bases and J by 4 bases, with 17 bases left in between. The CDR3 loop spans 16 amino acids. This chain's CDR3 is CASSVREGRGNQPQHF. CDR3 nucleotides: TGTGCCAGCAGTGTTCGCGAGGGGCGGGGGAATCAGCCCCAGCATTTT.

The V call is TRBV19, the J call TRBJ1-1; D unclear. CDR3 length: 19 amino acids. Germline loops: CDR1 LNHDA, CDR2 SQIVND (reference sequence). The V end was cut by 3 bases, the J end by 4 bases, with 27 bases between. CDR3 protein: CASSILAQIEGFWGTEAFF. Written as DNA, the CDR3 is TGTGCCAGTAGTATCTTGGCCCAGATAGAGGGATTCTGGGGCACTGAAGCTTTCTTT.

This chain links TRBV7-6 with TRBJ2-7; 10 bases match TRBD1. CDR1 and CDR2 (germline): SGHVS, FNYEAQ. The CDR3 has 15 residues. V lost 5 bases to trimming and J lost 0 bases; unmatched junction nucleotides: 4. CDR3 nucleotides: TGTGCCAGCAGCAGGACAGGGGGGAGCTCCTACGAGCAGTACTTC. Translated: CASSRTGGSSYEQYF.